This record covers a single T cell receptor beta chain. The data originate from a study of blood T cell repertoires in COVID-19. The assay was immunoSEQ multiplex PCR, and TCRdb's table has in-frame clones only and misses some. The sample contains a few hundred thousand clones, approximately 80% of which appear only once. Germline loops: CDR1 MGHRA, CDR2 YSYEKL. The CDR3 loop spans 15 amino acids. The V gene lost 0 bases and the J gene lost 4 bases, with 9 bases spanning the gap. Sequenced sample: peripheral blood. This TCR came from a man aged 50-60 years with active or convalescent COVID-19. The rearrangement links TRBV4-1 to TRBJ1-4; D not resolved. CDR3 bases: TGCGCCAGCAGCCAAGATTCCGGAGTTAATGAAAAACTGTTTTTT. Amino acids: CASSQDSGVNEKLFF.